A few counts support the clone carrying this T cell receptor (beta chain). The antigen remains undetermined. Every bit of the isolated RNA underwent reverse transcription, so sequencing read expressed TCRB transcripts. Profiled with immunoSEQ multiplex PCR; TCRdb holds only in-frame clones, not every one. The table has some 150,000 clones, 8.5% to 12% seen once. These data are taken from a study of beta chain features in type 1 diabetes. Findings of the study overall: For type 1 diabetes patients, VDJ junctions showed fewer insertions and more deletions.

From germline, CDR1 is SGHDN and CDR2 FVKESK. The CDR3 runs 14 residues. V gave up 1 base and J gave up 2 bases; unmatched junction bases: 1. By way of CD45RO/CCR7/CD25/CD127/CD95/CD27, the CD4+ regulatory, stem cell-like memory, central memory and naive cells were sorted. The sequence was obtained from a young man in good health. The specimen was naive CD4+ T cells from blood. V usage is TRBV14 and J usage is TRBJ2-7, with 8 nucleotides matching TRBD2. The DNA for the CDR3 is TGTGCCAGCAGCCAAGTGGGACTAGCCTACGAGCAGTACTTC. As protein: CASSQVGLAYEQYF.